This T cell receptor (beta chain) was identified in a study of blood T cell repertoires in COVID-19. Study information: Donors in the United States, Italy and Spain gave samples during acute or convalescent COVID-19. PBMCs, B-cell-depleted T cells, or T cells provided the cDNA or gDNA that made up the material.

This CDR3 is 13 amino acids long. With 4 bases clipped from V and 5 bases from J, the junction kept 1 base outside the gene matches. The germline CDR1 and CDR2 sequences are SGHTA and FQGNSA. TCRdb's table, derived via immunoSEQ multiplex PCR, lists solely in-frame clones and lacks some. The profile covers around 220,000 clones, with about 84% appearing a single time and over 6% taken by the ten largest. The receptor was derived from a woman older than 75 with COVID-19, enrolled during active disease. The specimen sequenced was peripheral blood. The rearrangement links TRBV7-2 to TRBJ1-2; 10 positions match TRBD1. The CDR3 is CASSSGQGYGYTF. Here the CDR3 DNA reads TGTGCCAGCAGCTCGGGACAGGGGTATGGCTACACCTTC.